A selection of T cell receptor beta chains follows, all from one sample in a study of early T cells in non-severe SARS-CoV-2 infection. TCRdb re-called the 5' RACE reads with MiXCR, one entry per CDR3 protein. The data contain some 81,000 distinct CDR3 sequences, 8.5% to 10% of them seen just once; the ten biggest clones take up nearly 5%. Sequencing input: whole blood. These receptor sequences come from an adult who was a healthcare worker with PCR-confirmed SARS-CoV-2 infection or an uninfected control (not recorded which). Each CDR3 is given without its conserved first and last residue.

v_call: TRBV20-1; j_call: TRBJ2-2; cdr3_aa: SAGSSGRFRAGELF
v_call: TRBV20-1; j_call: TRBJ2-4; cdr3_aa: SADPAGRENIQY
v_call: TRBV29-1; j_call: TRBJ1-2; cdr3_aa: SVADRDYGYT
v_call: TRBV14; j_call: TRBJ2-1; cdr3_aa: ASSQEWIATYNEQF
v_call: TRBV5-1; j_call: TRBJ2-2; cdr3_aa: ASSPGTAISRELF
v_call: TRBV6-6; j_call: TRBJ2-3; cdr3_aa: ASSPLATSGRPTDTQY
v_call: TRBV19; j_call: TRBJ1-2; cdr3_aa: ASSRPGANFGYT
v_call: TRBV6-1; j_call: TRBJ2-1; cdr3_aa: ASSIGQGNNEQF
v_call: TRBV28; j_call: TRBJ2-3; cdr3_aa: ATGGRGITDTQY
v_call: TRBV6-5; j_call: TRBJ2-5; cdr3_aa: ASRPLAGGNQETQY
v_call: TRBV10-2; j_call: TRBJ2-5; cdr3_aa: ASSVQRGTQY
v_call: TRBV28; j_call: TRBJ2-5; cdr3_aa: ASSLGTGQETQY
v_call: TRBV28; j_call: TRBJ2-2; cdr3_aa: ASGTGELF
v_call: TRBV18; j_call: TRBJ2-5; cdr3_aa: ASSPPTRNRETQY
v_call: TRBV20-1; j_call: TRBJ1-1; cdr3_aa: SARDRETEAF
v_call: TRBV7-8; j_call: TRBJ2-7; cdr3_aa: ASSLGGLAGPYEQY
v_call: TRBV20-1; j_call: TRBJ2-1; cdr3_aa: SARDGGEQF
v_call: TRBV2; j_call: TRBJ2-7; cdr3_aa: ASSLDSSYEQY
v_call: TRBV7-8; j_call: TRBJ2-5; cdr3_aa: ASSVRGLETQY
v_call: TRBV7-9; j_call: TRBJ2-2; cdr3_aa: ASSLSYTGELF
v_call: TRBV20-1; j_call: TRBJ2-3; cdr3_aa: SAREGRGSGDTQY
v_call: TRBV3-1; j_call: TRBJ2-4; cdr3_aa: ASSQDGLAKNIQY
v_call: TRBV5-3; j_call: TRBJ1-2; cdr3_aa: ARSSYTTGGKGYT
v_call: TRBV12-3/TRBV12-4; j_call: TRBJ1-2; cdr3_aa: ASSLGQGVGGYT
v_call: TRBV27; j_call: TRBJ2-1; cdr3_aa: ASSALTGGQRNEQF
v_call: TRBV9; j_call: TRBJ2-3; cdr3_aa: ASSVVGTTDTQY
v_call: TRBV7-9; j_call: TRBJ2-7; cdr3_aa: ASSLGGWVEQY
v_call: TRBV7-9; j_call: TRBJ1-5; cdr3_aa: ASTRDGNQPQH
v_call: TRBV18; j_call: TRBJ2-7; cdr3_aa: ASSPSHSYEQY
v_call: TRBV6-6; j_call: TRBJ2-2; cdr3_aa: ASSYYGGAGELF
v_call: TRBV5-1; j_call: TRBJ2-3; cdr3_aa: ASSLAGTTSTDTQY
v_call: TRBV27; j_call: TRBJ2-7; cdr3_aa: ASSVYLGYEQY
v_call: TRBV9; j_call: TRBJ1-3; cdr3_aa: ASSVAGQGNTIY
v_call: TRBV4-2; j_call: TRBJ2-7; cdr3_aa: ASSQDYEQY
v_call: TRBV28; j_call: TRBJ1-1; cdr3_aa: ASIWRANTEAF
v_call: TRBV20-1; j_call: TRBJ1-2; cdr3_aa: SATQGQTRRGYGYT
v_call: TRBV30; j_call: TRBJ2-1; cdr3_aa: AWSVEFGEQF
v_call: TRBV28; j_call: TRBJ2-7; cdr3_aa: ASSAASGLSYEQY
v_call: TRBV3-1; j_call: TRBJ2-7; cdr3_aa: ASSPRASGLLYEQY
v_call: TRBV14; j_call: TRBJ1-3; cdr3_aa: ASSQTTGSGNTIY
v_call: TRBV3-1; j_call: TRBJ2-1; cdr3_aa: ASSQESLAGVEQF
v_call: TRBV19; j_call: TRBJ2-7; cdr3_aa: ASSMDPTGATYEQY
v_call: TRBV5-1; j_call: TRBJ2-5; cdr3_aa: ASFRGTGTGEETQY
v_call: TRBV5-1; j_call: TRBJ2-3; cdr3_aa: ASSLFSHTDTQY
v_call: TRBV14; j_call: TRBJ2-1; cdr3_aa: ASRLAGGPRGNEQF
v_call: TRBV18; j_call: TRBJ2-3; cdr3_aa: ASSPLSTSGRAKDTQY
v_call: TRBV4-1; j_call: TRBJ1-2; cdr3_aa: ASSLPTENYGYT
v_call: TRBV28; j_call: TRBJ2-2; cdr3_aa: ASSPRGQGSGELF
v_call: TRBV28; j_call: TRBJ1-2; cdr3_aa: ASTSYSAPYGYT
v_call: TRBV6-4; j_call: TRBJ2-3; cdr3_aa: ASSDSGGETDTQY
v_call: TRBV10-3; j_call: TRBJ1-3; cdr3_aa: AISAGNTIY